This TCR beta chain stems from a study of cytomegalovirus exposure and HLA in healthy donors. Looking at the study overall: Of all 400 or so donors who were genotyped, 75% to 90% belonged to the Caucasian-associated ancestry cluster.

Germline-derived CDR1 and CDR2 are KGHSH and LQKENI. There are 14 residues in the CDR3. V dropped 2 bases and J dropped 7; count of bases not matched to a gene: 7. A multiplex PCR was run with 60 Vbeta primers and 13 Jbeta primers. Profiling relied on immunoSEQ multiplex PCR, and the TCRdb table lists in-frame clones only, not all of them. The top ten hold approximately 2% of the sample, which has 100,000 to 140,000 clones, approximately 79% seen once. The rearrangement links TRBV18 to TRBJ2-7, with 8 bases that match TRBD1. Sequences were obtained from PBMCs. The source is a man between 18 and 29 years old in good health and CMV-seronegative. The CDR3 DNA follows: TGTGCCAGCTCACCAGGGACAGGCGTACGGGAGCAGTACTTC. Encoded protein: CASSPGTGVREQYF.